This T cell receptor beta chain was captured in a study of T cell responses to AZD1222 COVID-19 vaccine. Some clones are missing from TCRdb's copy, which holds only in-frame ones; the method was immunoSEQ multiplex PCR. The data show 120,000 to 150,000 clones, with over 80% seen just once and 2.8% held by the top ten. Germline-derived CDR1 and CDR2 are MDHEN and SYDVKM. The CDR3 is 16 amino acids. Deletions cut 5 bases from V and 3 bases from J, with 18 bases between. Concerning this clone itself: As yet, its antigen is unknown.

Findings and limits, study-wide: Most donors were white British, females outnumbered males, and clonal diversity was possibly underestimated. Nearly half of spike-specific TCRs reportedly go after variant regions that carry no mutations. Repertoires were collected only later (after the peak T cell response had occurred). Spike-specific TCR breadth rose after two AZD1222 doses, and depth rose as well.

The sequence came from an adult in good health. The genes are TRBV28 and TRBJ2-3; D is possibly TRBD2 (6 bases). Sequences were derived from peripheral blood, sampled on day 0 of MenACWY control vaccination. In nucleotides, the CDR3 is TGTGCCAGCAGTCGACGGAGGGCCAGCAAAACAGATACGCAGTATTTT. This translates into CASSRRRASKTDTQYF.